This T cell receptor beta chain emerged from a study of shared clonotypes between healthy human individuals. The study, taken as a whole, reports: Four donors had 4% to 6.5% of their naive CD4 clonotypes in common.

The table lists this clone with a few counts. Its antigen is not identified. The sorted-subset replicate PCRs were given 150 to 250 ng DNA, which is tens of thousands of T cell genomes. Some clones are missing from TCRdb's copy, which holds only in-frame ones; the method was immunoSEQ multiplex PCR. Here the sample spans 950,000 to 1,200,000 clones, about 72% being singletons. Trimming removed 5 bases from V and 1 base from J, with 11 bases in between. Per germline, CDR1 MNHNS and CDR2 SASEGT. This CDR3 spans 14 amino acids. The sequenced sample consisted of memory CD4+ T cells from PBMCs. Subset meaning: CD45RA-negative fraction. The chain links TRBV6-1 to TRBJ2-5; D may be TRBD1 (6 bases). The sequence came from a man between 18 and 35 years old in good health. Some clones in this sample may be carry-over from other donors' samples. The DNA of the CDR3 is TGTGCCAGCAGTAACAACAGGGCCCAAGAGACCCAGTACTTC. As protein: CASSNNRAQETQYF.